Listed here are 7 T cell receptor beta chains from one sample, sequenced in a study of beta chain features in type 1 diabetes. Study outcomes and limitations: People with Type 1 diabetes carried modestly yet significantly shorter TCRB CDR3s in all four CD4+ subsets.

Their cognate antigens are unknown. Isolated RNA was reverse transcribed in full, so expressed TCRB transcripts were sequenced. Clones were read by immunoSEQ multiplex PCR, and TCRdb kept only the in-frame ones, dropping some. Found here are a few hundred thousand clones, roughly 20% of them singletons; the top ten hold around 0.028%. The source material was naive CD4+ T cells from blood. The receptors were gathered from a woman aged 40 to 50 with type 1 diabetes.

This clone was counted only a few times. J is TRBJ1-3 and V is TRBV9; D remains unclear. Germline CDR1 is SGDLS and CDR2 is YYNGEE. The CDR3 has 16 amino acids. Trimming removed 0 bases at V and 4 bases at J, with 14 bases between. CDR3: CASSVVEGRAGNTIYF. CDR3 DNA: TGTGCCAGCAGCGTAGTGGAGGGAAGGGCGGGAAACACCATATATTTT.

This clone was seen a single time. The junction differs from germline at one of its ends, possibly a read error. This chain uses TRBV5-6 with TRBJ2-7; TRBD1 matches 8 bases. From germline, CDR1 is SGHDT and CDR2 YYEEEE. The CDR3 runs 15 residues. CDR3 protein: CASRLEGQVFSEQYF. The CDR3 DNA follows: TGTGCCAGCAGGTTGGAGGGACAGGTCTTTTCCGAGCAGTACTTC.

The chain joins TRBV28 to TRBJ2-5, with 12 bases aligning to TRBD2. J was trimmed by 4 bases and V by 4 bases; bases with no gene match: 4. This CDR3 spans 15 amino acids. The germline V gene encodes CDR1 MDHEN and CDR2 SYDVKM. The CDR3: CASSSQTSGRETQYF. The DNA for the CDR3 is TGTGCCAGCAGTTCTCAGACTAGCGGGAGAGAGACCCAGTACTTC.

For the CDR3, the DNA is TGTGCCAGCAGTTACTTAGGACGGGGAAGGAATACGCAGTATTTT. Amino acids: CASSYLGRGRNTQYF. V gene TRBV6-5 combines with J gene TRBJ2-3; possibly TRBD2 for D (5 bases). Germline CDR1 is MNHEY and CDR2 is SVGAGI. The CDR3 totals 15 residues. The V end lost 1 base, the J end lost 7 bases, and 15 bases lay between the germline ends.

This clone was picked up a small number of times. The chain links TRBV29-1 to TRBJ2-7; 7 nucleotides agree with TRBD1. The CDR3 consists of 11 residues. Germline V lookup: CDR1 SQVTM, CDR2 ANQGSEA. V lost 5 bases, J lost 4 bases, and 2 bases stayed unmatched. The CDR3 DNA reads TGCAGCGTTAAGACAGGGTACGAGCAGTACTTC. Its translation: CSVKTGYEQYF.

Here the CDR3 reads CASSGTSGGMRTQYF. CDR3 in DNA: TGTGCCAGCAGTGGTACTAGCGGGGGTATGAGGACCCAGTACTTC. The rearrangement uses TRBV2 and TRBJ2-5; 11 bases line up with TRBD2. The trim removed 4 bases at V and 7 bases at J, leaving 8 bases unmatched. CDR3 length: 15 residues. Looked up from germline, CDR1 is SNHLY and CDR2 is FYNNEI. The entire variable domain, with the rest obtained from reference TRBV2 and TRBJ2-5, is as follows: EPEVTQTPSHQVTQMGQEVILRCVPISNHLYFYWYRQILGQKVEFLVSFYNNEISEKSEIFDDQFSVERPDGSNFTLKIRSTKLEDSAMYFCASSGTSGGMRTQYFGPGTRLLVL.

V gene TRBV4-1 combines with J gene TRBJ1-6, with D tentatively TRBD1 (5 bases). Germline loops: CDR1 MGHRA, CDR2 YSYEKL. Trimming left V 1 base short and J 11 bases short, with 9 bases between. This CDR3 is built from 13 residues. The CDR3 spells CASSQGQNAPLHF. DNA of the CDR3: TGCGCCAGCAGCCAAGGACAGAACGCACCCCTCCACTTT.